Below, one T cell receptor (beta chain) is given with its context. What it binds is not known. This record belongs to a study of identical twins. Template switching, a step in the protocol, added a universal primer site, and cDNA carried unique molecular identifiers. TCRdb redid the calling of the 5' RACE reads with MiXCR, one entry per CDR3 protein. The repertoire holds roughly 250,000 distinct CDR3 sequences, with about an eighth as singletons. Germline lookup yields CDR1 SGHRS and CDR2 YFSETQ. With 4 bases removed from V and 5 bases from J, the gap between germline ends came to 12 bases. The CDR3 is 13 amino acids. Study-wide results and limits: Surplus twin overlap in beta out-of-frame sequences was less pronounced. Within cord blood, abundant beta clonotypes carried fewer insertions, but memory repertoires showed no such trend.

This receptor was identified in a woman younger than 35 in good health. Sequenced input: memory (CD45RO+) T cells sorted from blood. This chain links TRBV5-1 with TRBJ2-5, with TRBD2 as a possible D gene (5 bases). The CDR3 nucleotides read TGCGCCAGCAGCGGACTCGGGTGGGAGACCCAGTACTTC. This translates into CASSGLGWETQYF.